This TCR beta chain derives from a study of T cells in Graves' hyperthyroidism and ophthalmopathy. Not enrolled were patients with uncontrolled infection, other autoimmune disease, pregnancy or lactation. PBMCs were sourced from 9 to 10 ml fresh peripheral blood. The CDR3 regions of TCR beta were amplified from RNA transcripts. With the HTBI primer set, the TCR CDR3 went through a first round of RT-PCR. TCRdb passed the multiplex PCR reads through MiXCR, listing each CDR3 protein once. Counted here are approximately 530,000 distinct CDR3 sequences, about a sixth occurring once; the ten biggest clones make up more than 15%. This clonotype was picked up many times. Its antigen remains unidentified. V was pared by 6 bases and J by 3 bases, with 5 bases of the junction left unmatched. The CDR3 loop spans 14 amino acids. Germline lookup yields CDR1 SGHVS and CDR2 FQNEAQ. Study-level results: The model foresaw ophthalmopathy a median around 6 months prior to onset.

This chain connects TRBV7-8 to TRBJ1-1; 9 bases map to TRBD1. The sequence derives from a woman younger than 30 with Graves' hyperthyroidism. The sample comprised blood. The CDR3 spells CASRSGTGHTEAFF. The CDR3 nucleotides are TGTGCCAGCAGATCCGGGACAGGGCACACTGAAGCTTTCTTT.